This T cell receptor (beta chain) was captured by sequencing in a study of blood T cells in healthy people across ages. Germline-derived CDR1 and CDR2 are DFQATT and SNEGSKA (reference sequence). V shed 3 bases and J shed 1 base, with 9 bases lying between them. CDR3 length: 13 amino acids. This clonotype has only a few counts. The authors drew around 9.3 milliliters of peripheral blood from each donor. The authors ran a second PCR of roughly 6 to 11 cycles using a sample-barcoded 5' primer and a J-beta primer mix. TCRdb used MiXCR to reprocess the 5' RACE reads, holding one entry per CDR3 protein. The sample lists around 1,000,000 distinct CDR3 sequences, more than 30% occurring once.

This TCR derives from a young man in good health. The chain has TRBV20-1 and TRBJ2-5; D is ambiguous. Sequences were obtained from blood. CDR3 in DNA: TGCAGTGCTAGTGACGGATCCCAAGAGACCCAGTACTTC. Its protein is CSASDGSQETQYF.